One and the same sample provided the 21 T cell receptor beta chains below, sequenced in a study of T cells after somatic rescue of genetic block. Here immunoSEQ multiplex PCR was the method, and the copy in TCRdb shows in-frame clones only, minus some. The sample consists of approximately 58,000 clones, approximately 96% of them appearing once. Material: peripheral blood mononuclear cells (PBMCs). Receptors were obtained from a child under two years old.

The gene calls are TRBV4-1 and TRBJ2-5, with TRBD2 matching over 8 bases. Germline CDR1 is MGHRA and CDR2 is YSYEKL. V shed 5 bases, J shed 1 base, and the junction held 9 bases outside the gene matches. This CDR3 is built from 16 residues. The CDR3 coding sequence is TGCGCCAGCAGCAAGAGGGTAGCGGGACTCCAAGAGACCCAGTACTTC. Translating it yields CASSKRVAGLQETQYF.

This clone was seen only once. V is TRBV6-6 and J is TRBJ2-7; 12 bases are shared with TRBD1. The J segment lost 5 bases and the V segment lost 6 bases, leaving 11 bases of the junction unmatched. The CDR3 length is 16 residues. CDR1 is MNHNY and CDR2 is SVGAGI in the germline V gene (reference sequence). The CDR3 bases are TGTGCCAGCAGCCCAGGACCGGGACAGGGGGCCCACGAGCAGTACTTC. Protein sequence: CASSPGPGQGAHEQYF.

The gene calls are TRBV5-1 and TRBJ2-2; 8 nucleotides match TRBD2. This CDR3 contains 15 residues. With 1 base clipped from V and 1 base from J, the junction kept 0 bases outside the gene matches. Germline lookup yields CDR1 SGHRS and CDR2 YFSETQ. The CDR3 is CASSLTSGNTGELFF. The CDR3 bases are TGCGCCAGCAGCTTGACTAGCGGGAACACCGGGGAGCTGTTTTTT.

The chain combines TRBV6-5 with TRBJ2-1; the D is unclear. CDR1 is MNHEY and CDR2 is SVGAGI in the germline V gene. The V and J ends lost 1 base and 7 bases respectively, with 5 bases between them. The CDR3 is made up of 12 amino acids. Written as DNA, the CDR3 is TGTGCCAGCAGTTACTTGGGTAATGAGCAGTTCTTC. Its translation is CASSYLGNEQFF.

The rearrangement uses TRBV11-2 and TRBJ1-6; D remains ambiguous. This CDR3 is 12 amino acids long. Germline V gene data show CDR1 as SGHAT and CDR2 as FQNNGV. With 1 base removed from V and 7 bases from J, the gap between germline ends came to 2 bases. The DNA for the CDR3 is TGTGCCAGCAGCTTAGCAAATTCACCCCTCCACTTT. Protein: CASSLANSPLHF.

The rearrangement joins TRBV7-9 to TRBJ1-4; possible D gene TRBD1, 5 bases. Germline V gives CDR1 SEHNR, CDR2 FQNEAQ (reference sequence). V gave up 5 bases and J gave up 4 bases, with 8 bases separating them. The CDR3 extends over 13 amino acids. Here the CDR3 reads CASSPDNNEKLFF. The CDR3 DNA is TGTGCCAGCAGCCCGGACAATAATGAAAAACTGTTTTTT.

This sequence joins TRBV6-6 and TRBJ2-1; D is unresolved. The germline CDR1 and CDR2 sequences are MNHNY and SVGAGI (reference sequence). V lost 4 bases and J lost 5, with 3 bases in between. The CDR3 length is 11 residues. The CDR3 DNA reads TGTGCCAGCAGTTCCCACAATGAGCAGTTCTTC. Protein: CASSSHNEQFF.

V is TRBV7-9 and J is TRBJ2-7; 7 positions match TRBD1. The V and J ends lost 3 bases and 2 bases, in that order; junction bases with no gene match: 13. The CDR3 length is 17 residues. Germline CDR1 is SEHNR and CDR2 is FQNEAQ (reference sequence). Written as DNA, the CDR3 is TGTGCCAGCAGCTTCCCTGACAGGGAATCTGTGGCCTACGAGCAGTACTTC. Encoded protein: CASSFPDRESVAYEQYF.

The genes are TRBV19 and TRBJ2-5; 9 bases map to TRBD1. The J call could be wrong; TRBJ2-7 is a better fit for the DNA end. The CDR3 totals 16 residues. The germline CDR1 and CDR2 sequences are LNHDA and SQIVND (reference sequence). The CDR3 reads CASSGRGQGGAYEQYF. The DNA of the CDR3 is TGTGCCAGTAGCGGAAGGGGACAGGGAGGAGCCTACGAGCAGTACTTC.

The rearrangement links TRBV4-2 to TRBJ2-1; D is possibly TRBD1 (6 bases). Germline V CDR1 and CDR2: LGHNA, YNFKEQ. V shed 4 bases and J shed 0 bases, with 13 bases lying between them. The CDR3 has 16 amino acids. The CDR3 loop reads CASSRTLQGSYNEQFF. For the CDR3, the DNA is TGTGCCAGCAGCCGAACATTACAGGGCTCCTACAATGAGCAGTTCTTC.

The V and J genes are TRBV6-5 and TRBJ1-5; unclear D gene. The CDR3 length is 14 residues. V shed 4 bases and J shed 2 bases, with 9 bases lying between them. From germline, CDR1 is MNHEY and CDR2 SVGAGI. This CDR3 reads CASSLSAGNQPQHF. In DNA form, the CDR3 reads TGTGCCAGCAGTTTGTCGGCGGGCAATCAGCCCCAGCATTTT.

This clone was observed a single time. The V and J genes are TRBV11-3 and TRBJ2-7; D not certain. Germline CDR1 and CDR2: SGHNT and YENEEA. The CDR3 totals 13 residues. V lost 5 bases, J lost 5 bases, and 13 bases lay in between. CDR3 in amino acids: CASSPPQLHEQYF. The CDR3 DNA reads as TGTGCCAGCAGCCCCCCGCAACTCCACGAGCAGTACTTC.

The rearrangement uses TRBV6-4 and TRBJ2-1; TRBD2 matches at 7 bases. This CDR3 has 16 residues. V lost 4 bases to trimming and J lost 2 bases; unmatched junction nucleotides: 8. Germline loops: CDR1 MRHNA, CDR2 SNTAGT. CDR3 sequence (DNA): TGTGCCAGCAGTGTAGTGGCGGGACTAACCTACAATGAGCAGTTCTTC. As protein: CASSVVAGLTYNEQFF.

V is TRBV27 and J is TRBJ2-7; a possible D gene is TRBD2 (7 bases). V lost 5 bases and J 6 bases, leaving 20 bases between the germline ends. This CDR3 is built from 15 residues. In germline, CDR1 is MNHEY, CDR2 SMNVEV (reference sequence). The CDR3 DNA is TGTGCCAGCAGTCCCCGGGGGGCGGGGGCCCCCGAGCAGTACTTC. It yields the protein CASSPRGAGAPEQYF.

This CDR3 reads CASSQGDPGQVRETQYF. The CDR3 region has the DNA TGCGCCAGCAGCCAAGGAGACCCGGGACAGGTACGAGAGACCCAGTACTTC. V and J are TRBV4-1 and TRBJ2-5, with 8 positions matching TRBD1. The CDR3 totals 17 residues. Germline values: CDR1 MGHRA, CDR2 YSYEKL. Trimming cost V 1 base and J 4 bases; bases outside gene matches: 11.

The genes are TRBV27 and TRBJ1-5; D ambiguous. CDR3 length: 11 residues. V dropped 3 bases and J dropped 5 bases, with 2 bases sitting between them. Germline CDR1 is MNHEY and CDR2 is SMNVEV (reference sequence). CDR3 sequence (DNA): TGTGCCAGCAGTTTTGATCAGCCCCAGCATTTT. Its translation: CASSFDQPQHF.

The chain links TRBV2 to TRBJ2-7; a possible D gene is TRBD1 (6 bases). Trimming removed 3 bases from V and 2 bases from J, with 11 bases in between. The CDR3 runs to 14 residues. In germline, CDR1 is SNHLY, CDR2 FYNNEI. The CDR3 sequence: CASSDPGTTYEQYF. The CDR3 DNA follows: TGTGCCAGCAGTGACCCCGGGACAACCTACGAGCAGTACTTC.

The chain employs TRBV19 and TRBJ2-2; TRBD1 or TRBD2 may be the D gene (5 bases each). The V and J ends lost 0 bases and 0 bases respectively, with 8 bases between them. Germline CDR1 reads LNHDA; CDR2 reads SQIVND (reference sequence). The CDR3 consists of 16 residues. DNA for the CDR3: TGTGCCAGTAGTATAGATTGGGGGTCGAACACCGGGGAGCTGTTTTTT. It encodes CASSIDWGSNTGELFF.

V is TRBV9 and J is TRBJ2-7; TRBD2 matches at 9 bases. CDR1 is SGDLS, CDR2 YYNGEE, per germline. The CDR3 consists of 14 residues. The trim removed 0 bases at V and 6 bases at J, leaving 4 bases unmatched. Here the CDR3 reads CASSVVSAGGEQYF. The CDR3 DNA sequence: TGTGCCAGCAGCGTAGTGTCAGCGGGAGGCGAGCAGTACTTC.

V and J are TRBV13 and TRBJ2-1; D is unclear. CDR1 PRHDT and CDR2 FYEKMQ come from the germline V gene (reference sequence). Trimming left V 0 bases short and J 5 bases short, with 5 bases between. There are 13 residues in the CDR3. CDR3: CASSLGTNNEQFF. For the CDR3, the DNA is TGTGCCAGCAGCTTAGGGACAAACAATGAGCAGTTCTTC.

V gene TRBV5-1 combines with J gene TRBJ2-4; 10 nucleotides match TRBD2. CDR1 SGHRS and CDR2 YFSETQ come from the germline V gene. V shed 0 bases, J shed 0 bases, and the junction held 6 bases outside the gene matches. The CDR3 runs to 18 residues. This chain's CDR3 is CASSLGLAGTLAKNIQYF. The CDR3 DNA reads as TGCGCCAGCAGCTTGGGACTAGCGGGTACTCTAGCCAAAAACATTCAGTACTTC.